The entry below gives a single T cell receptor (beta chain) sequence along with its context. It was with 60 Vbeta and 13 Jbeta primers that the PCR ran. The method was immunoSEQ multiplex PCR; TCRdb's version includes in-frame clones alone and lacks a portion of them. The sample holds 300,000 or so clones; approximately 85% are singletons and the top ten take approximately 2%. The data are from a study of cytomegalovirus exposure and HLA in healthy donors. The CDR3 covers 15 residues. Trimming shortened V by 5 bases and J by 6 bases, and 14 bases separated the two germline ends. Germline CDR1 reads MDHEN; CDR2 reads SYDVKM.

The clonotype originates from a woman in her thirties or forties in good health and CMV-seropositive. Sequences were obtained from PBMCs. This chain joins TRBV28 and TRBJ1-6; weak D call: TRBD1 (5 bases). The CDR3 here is CASSDSGGFNSPLHF. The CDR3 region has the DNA TGTGCCAGCAGTGACTCGGGGGGGTTTAATTCACCCCTCCACTTT.